This T cell receptor beta chain was profiled in a study of T cells in Graves' hyperthyroidism and ophthalmopathy. TCR beta CDR3 sequences were amplified from RNA transcripts. HTBI primers were the set used in a first-round RT-PCR of the TCR CDR3. A single record per CDR3 protein comes from TCRdb applying MiXCR to the multiplex PCR reads. The sample lists just under 750,000 distinct CDR3 sequences, roughly 32% seen once, with around 29% in the top ten. In its sample, this clonotype was seen a few times. Antigen: not known. The CDR3 extends over 13 amino acids. Germline CDR1 is MNHNY and CDR2 is SVGAGI (reference sequence). Trimming removed 10 bases from V and 3 bases from J, with 15 bases in between. An absence of ophthalmopathy progression within 18 months meant stable Graves' hyperthyroidism. Each diagnosis was grounded in clinical symptoms, serum thyroxine and TRAb, thyroid ultrasound, and orbital computed tomography. Extraction of PBMCs used roughly 9.3 ml of fresh peripheral blood.

Study-wide results and limits: Blood also carried most thyroid clonotypes expanded above 0.001.

The sequence was obtained from a woman between 40 and 55 years old with Graves' hyperthyroidism. The chain couples TRBV6-6 to TRBJ1-2; D gene ambiguous. The sample taken for sequencing was blood. CDR3 sequence (DNA): TGTGCCACACTACCTACGGCGTACTATGGCTACACCTTC. Encoded protein: CATLPTAYYGYTF.